Here is one T cell receptor beta chain with its context. Its antigen remains unidentified. Alongside a J-beta primer mix, a sample-barcoded 5' primer served in a second PCR lasting about 7 to 12 cycles. TCRdb called the 5' RACE reads again in MiXCR, with one record for every CDR3 protein. The data hold roughly 1,500,000 distinct CDR3 sequences, with about 31% observed a single time. This entry belongs to a study of blood T cells in healthy people across ages. Study findings and constraints: There were more naive CD4+ cells and higher diversity in long-lived donors than in aged donors. Changes in expanded clonotypes were possibly confounded, as the CMV status of donors was unknown. Diversity was estimated from one million T cells, and these estimates were considered underestimates.

CDR3 length: 13 amino acids. Trimming cost V 5 bases and J 5 bases, with 15 bases left between them. CDR1 and CDR2 from the germline V gene are DFQATT and SNEGSKA (reference sequence). Healthy individuals of Caucasian origin from Russia, aged about 6 to 95, served as donors. The TCR was taken from a woman aged 25 to 39 in good health. Sequencing was performed on blood. The chain joins TRBV20-1 to TRBJ1-2, with a possible D match to TRBD1 (5 bases). The DNA of the CDR3 is TGCAGTGCTGGGGGGGAATCTGGGTATGGCTACACCTTC. It translates to CSAGGESGYGYTF.